The text below deals with one TCR beta chain. Its specificity is not known. These data belong to a study of CD8+ T cells in alopecia areata. Overall study findings and caveats: Relative to normal scalp, lesional scalp, especially alopecia totalis/universalis, showed higher clonality.

This CDR3 comprises 11 residues. Germline CDR1 reads MGHDK; CDR2 reads SYGVNS. Trimming took 7 bases from V and 7 from J, leaving 10 bases between them. RNA was extracted and reverse transcribed into cDNA as the sequencing template. Produced via immunoSEQ multiplex PCR; TCRdb's table is partial and in-frame only. The table shows around 190,000 clones, with 56% occurring only once. The chain is built from TRBV25-1 and TRBJ2-5; D assignment may be TRBD1 or TRBD2 (5 bases each). Input material: CD8+ T cells sorted from blood. The TCR was taken from a human donor in good health. CDR3: CASTGAGTQYF. In nucleotides, the CDR3 is TGTGCCAGCACCGGGGCTGGGACCCAGTACTTC. The whole variable domain, filled in from reference TRBV25-1 and TRBJ2-5, reads EADIYQTPRYLVIGTGKKITLECSQTMGHDKMYWYQQDPGMELHLIHYSYGVNSTEKGDLSSESTVSRIRTEHFPLTLESARPSHTSQYLCASTGAGTQYFGPGTRLLVL.